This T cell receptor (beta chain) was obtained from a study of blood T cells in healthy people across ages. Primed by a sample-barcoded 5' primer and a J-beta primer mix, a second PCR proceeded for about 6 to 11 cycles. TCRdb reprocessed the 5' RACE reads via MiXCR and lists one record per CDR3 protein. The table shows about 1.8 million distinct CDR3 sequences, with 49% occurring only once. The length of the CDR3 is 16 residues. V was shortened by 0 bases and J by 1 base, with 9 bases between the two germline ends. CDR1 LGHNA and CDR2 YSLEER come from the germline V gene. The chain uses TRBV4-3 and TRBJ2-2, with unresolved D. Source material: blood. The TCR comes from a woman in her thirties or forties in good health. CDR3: CASSQDSLLNTGELFF. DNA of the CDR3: TGCGCCAGCAGCCAAGATAGCCTACTGAACACCGGGGAGCTGTTTTTT.